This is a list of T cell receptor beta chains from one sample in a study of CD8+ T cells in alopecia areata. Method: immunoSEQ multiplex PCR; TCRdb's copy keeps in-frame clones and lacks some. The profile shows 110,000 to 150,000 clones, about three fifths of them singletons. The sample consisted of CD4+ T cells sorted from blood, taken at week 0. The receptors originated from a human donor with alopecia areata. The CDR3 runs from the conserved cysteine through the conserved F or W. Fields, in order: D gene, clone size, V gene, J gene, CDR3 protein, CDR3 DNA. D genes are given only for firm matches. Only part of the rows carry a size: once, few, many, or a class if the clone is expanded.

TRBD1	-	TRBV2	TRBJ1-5	CASSTDRGNQPQHF	TGTGCCAGCAGCACGGACAGGGGTAATCAGCCCCAGCATTTT
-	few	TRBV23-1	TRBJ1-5	CASSQSAHRVPQHF	TGCGCCAGCAGTCAATCGGCCCACCGGGTGCCCCAGCATTTT
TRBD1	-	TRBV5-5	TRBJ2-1	CASSEDRGPRDEQFF	TGTGCCAGCAGCGAGGACAGGGGGCCGAGGGATGAGCAGTTCTTC
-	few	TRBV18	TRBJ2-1	CASSPSDTREQFF	TGTGCCAGCTCACCCTCGGACACCCGCGAGCAGTTCTTC
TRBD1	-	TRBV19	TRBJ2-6	CASSRQGAGGANVLTF	TGTGCCAGTAGTCGACAGGGGGCGGGTGGGGCCAACGTCCTGACTTTC
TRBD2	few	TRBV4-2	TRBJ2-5	CASSQERGGQETQYF	TGTGCCAGCAGCCAAGAGCGGGGGGGACAAGAGACCCAGTACTTC
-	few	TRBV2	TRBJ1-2	CASSETSLQGGNYGYTF	TGTGCCAGCAGTGAAACCTCCTTACAGGGCGGGAACTATGGCTACACCTTC
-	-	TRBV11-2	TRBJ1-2	CASSSWADNYGYTF	TGTGCCAGCAGCTCATGGGCGGACAACTATGGCTACACCTTC
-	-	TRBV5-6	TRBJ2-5	CASSSRETQYF	TGTGCCAGCAGCTCACGAGAGACCCAGTACTTC
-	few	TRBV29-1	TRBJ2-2	CSVQYQTATNTGELFF	TGCAGCGTTCAGTACCAGACAGCGACGAACACCGGGGAGCTGTTTTTT
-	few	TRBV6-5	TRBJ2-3	CASSYSRPSADTQYF	TGTGCCAGCAGTTACTCGCGCCCCTCGGCAGATACGCAGTATTTT
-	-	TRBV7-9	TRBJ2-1	CASSLGPEQFF	TGTGCCAGCAGCTTGGGCCCTGAGCAGTTCTTC
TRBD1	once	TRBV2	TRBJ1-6	CASSIGTGHSPLHF	TGTGCCAGCAGCATTGGGACAGGGCATTCACCCCTCCACTTT
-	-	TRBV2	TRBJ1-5	CASSAEESQPQHF	TGTGCCAGCAGTGCAGAAGAGTCTCAGCCCCAGCATTTT
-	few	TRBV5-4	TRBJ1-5	CASSLGRVHGYSNQPQHF	TGTGCCAGCAGCTTGGGGAGGGTACACGGATATAGCAATCAGCCCCAGCATTTT
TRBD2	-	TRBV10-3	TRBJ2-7	CAINYTTSGVPYEQYF	TGTGCCATCAACTATACGACTAGCGGTGTTCCCTACGAGCAGTACTTC
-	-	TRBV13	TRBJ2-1	CASSDGADNEQFF	TGTGCCAGCAGCGATGGGGCGGACAATGAGCAGTTCTTC
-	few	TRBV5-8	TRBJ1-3	CASRRRASGNTIYF	TGTGCCAGCCGCCGAAGGGCGTCCGGAAACACCATATATTTT
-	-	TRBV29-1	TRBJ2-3	CSVAPSAGASGDTQYF	TGCAGCGTTGCGCCCTCGGCGGGGGCTTCCGGAGATACGCAGTATTTT
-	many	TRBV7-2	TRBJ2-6	CASSLAGANVLTF	TGTGCCAGCAGCTTGGCTGGGGCCAACGTCCTGACTTTC
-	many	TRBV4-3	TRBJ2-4	CASSQEGAGNIQYF	TGCGCCAGCAGCCAAGAAGGGGCAGGAAACATTCAGTACTTC
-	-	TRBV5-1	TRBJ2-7	CASSPDQGMPYEQYF	TGCGCCAGCAGCCCGGACCAGGGTATGCCCTACGAGCAGTACTTC
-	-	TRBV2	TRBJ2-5	CASSSLRSTYF	TGTGCCAGCAGTTCGCTTCGCAGTACGTACTTC
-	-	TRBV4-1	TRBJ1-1	CASSQDLPNTEAFF	TGCGCCAGCAGCCAAGATCTCCCGAACACTGAAGCTTTCTTT
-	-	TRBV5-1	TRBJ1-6	CASSFNGNSPLHF	TGCGCCAGCAGCTTCAACGGAAATTCACCCCTCCACTTT
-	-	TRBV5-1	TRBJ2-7	CASCPDQTLPYEQYF	TGCGCCAGCTGCCCGGACCAAACCCTCCCCTACGAGCAGTACTTC
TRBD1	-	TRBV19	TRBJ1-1	CASSIRTGGSGGEAFF	TGTGCCAGTAGTATTAGGACAGGGGGATCGGGAGGTGAAGCTTTCTTT
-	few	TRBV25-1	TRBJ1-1	CASSRGLRAEAFF	TGTGCCAGCAGCAGGGGATTGAGGGCTGAAGCTTTCTTT
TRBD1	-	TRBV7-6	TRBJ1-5	CASSSGQGDGNQPQHF	TGTGCCAGCAGTTCAGGACAGGGGGACGGAAATCAGCCCCAGCATTTT
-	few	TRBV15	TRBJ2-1	CATSVGTPADEQFF	TGTGCCACCAGCGTCGGGACCCCCGCCGATGAGCAGTTCTTC
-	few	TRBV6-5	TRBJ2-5	CASSYQVAPQETQYF	TGTGCCAGCAGTTACCAGGTAGCGCCCCAAGAGACCCAGTACTTC
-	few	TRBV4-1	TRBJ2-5	CASSQDRPGPDQETQYF	TGCGCCAGCAGCCAAGATCGCCCCGGGCCGGACCAAGAGACCCAGTACTTC
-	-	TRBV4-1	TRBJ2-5	CASSQDPNQETQYF	TGCGCCAGCAGCCAAGACCCGAACCAAGAGACCCAGTACTTC
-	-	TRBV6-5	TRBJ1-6	CASQPGNNSPLHF	TGTGCCAGCCAGCCAGGGAATAATTCACCCCTCCACTTT
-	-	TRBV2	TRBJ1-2	CASRATGYDGYTF	TGTGCCAGCAGGGCCACAGGGTACGATGGCTACACCTTC
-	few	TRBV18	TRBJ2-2	CASSQVTDPGELFF	TGTGCCAGCTCACAGGTCACCGATCCCGGGGAGCTGTTTTTT
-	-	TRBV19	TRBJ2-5	CASGPNQGPETQYF	TGTGCCAGCGGACCAAACCAGGGACCGGAGACCCAGTACTTC
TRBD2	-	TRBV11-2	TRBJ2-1	CASSSISGDEFF	TGTGCCAGCAGCTCGATTAGCGGGGACGAATTCTTC
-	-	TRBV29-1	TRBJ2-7	CSSGGRDYEQYF	TGCAGCTCGGGGGGCAGGGACTACGAGCAGTACTTC
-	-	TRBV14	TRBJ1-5	CASSQGGGNQPQHF	TGTGCCAGCAGCCAAGGAGGGGGCAATCAGCCCCAGCATTTT
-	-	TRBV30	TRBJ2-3	CAWSVGQLTDTQYF	TGTGCCTGGAGTGTTGGACAGCTTACAGATACGCAGTATTTT
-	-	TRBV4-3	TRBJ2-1	CASSRGVAEQFF	TGCGCCAGCAGCCGCGGTGTCGCGGAGCAGTTCTTC
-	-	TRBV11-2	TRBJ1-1	CASSPGRTLTEAFF	TGTGCCAGCAGCCCGGGACGGACTCTGACTGAAGCTTTCTTT
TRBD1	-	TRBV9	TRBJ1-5	CASSVGQGLDQPQHF	TGTGCCAGCAGCGTAGGACAGGGGCTGGATCAGCCCCAGCATTTT
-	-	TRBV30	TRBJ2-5	CAWSVPTFGETQYF	TGTGCCTGGAGTGTTCCGACCTTTGGGGAGACCCAGTACTTC
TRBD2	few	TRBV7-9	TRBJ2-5	CASSPGTRETQYF	TGTGCCAGCAGCCCCGGGACTAGAGAGACCCAGTACTTC
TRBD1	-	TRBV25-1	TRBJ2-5	CASSEYPGQGGGETQYF	TGTGCCAGCAGTGAATACCCGGGACAGGGTGGGGGAGAGACCCAGTACTTC
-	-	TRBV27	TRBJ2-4	CASSFDLARAKNIQYF	TGTGCCAGCAGTTTTGATTTAGCGCGGGCCAAAAACATTCAGTACTTC
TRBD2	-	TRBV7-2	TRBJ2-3	CASSRGGPGTDTQYF	TGTGCCAGCAGTCGCGGGGGGCCCGGCACAGATACGCAGTATTTT
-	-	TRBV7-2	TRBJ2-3	CASRRNTGTDTQYF	TGTGCCAGCAGGCGTAATACAGGGACAGATACGCAGTATTTT
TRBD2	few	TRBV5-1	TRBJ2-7	CASMGGATYEQYF	TGCGCCAGCATGGGAGGGGCGACCTACGAGCAGTACTTC
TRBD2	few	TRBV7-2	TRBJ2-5	CASSSWPAGGGETQYF	TGTGCCAGCAGCTCCTGGCCAGCGGGGGGCGGGGAGACCCAGTACTTC
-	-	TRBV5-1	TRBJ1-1	CASSLGWGEMNTEAFF	TGCGCCAGCAGCTTGGGTTGGGGAGAGATGAACACTGAAGCTTTCTTT
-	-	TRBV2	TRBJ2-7	CASKKSETSYEQYF	TGTGCCAGCAAGAAGTCCGAGACCTCCTACGAGCAGTACTTC
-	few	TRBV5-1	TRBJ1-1	CASSPEGWVEAFF	TGCGCCAGCAGCCCGGAAGGTTGGGTGGAAGCTTTCTTT
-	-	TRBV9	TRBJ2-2	CASSVGDYNTGELFF	TGTGCCAGCAGCGTAGGAGACTATAACACCGGGGAGCTGTTTTTT
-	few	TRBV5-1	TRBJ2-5	CASRLEETQYF	TGCGCCAGCCGACTCGAAGAGACCCAGTACTTC